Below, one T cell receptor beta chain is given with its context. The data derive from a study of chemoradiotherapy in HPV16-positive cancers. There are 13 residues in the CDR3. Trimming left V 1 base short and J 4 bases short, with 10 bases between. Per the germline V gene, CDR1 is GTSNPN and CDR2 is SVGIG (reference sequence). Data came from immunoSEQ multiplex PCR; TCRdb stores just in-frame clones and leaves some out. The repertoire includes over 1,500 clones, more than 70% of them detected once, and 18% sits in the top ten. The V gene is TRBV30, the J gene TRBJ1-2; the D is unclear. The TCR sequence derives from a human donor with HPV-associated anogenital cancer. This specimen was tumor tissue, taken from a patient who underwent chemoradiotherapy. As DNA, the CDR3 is TGTGCCTGGAGTGCTAGTGCGCTCTATGGCTACACCTTC. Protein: CAWSASALYGYTF. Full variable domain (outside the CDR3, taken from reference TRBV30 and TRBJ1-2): SQTIHQWPATLVQPVGSPLSLECTVEGTSNPNLYWYRQAAGRGLQLLFYSVGIGQISSEVPQNLSASRPQDRQFILSSKKLLLSDSGFYLCAWSASALYGYTFGSGTRLTVV.